This T cell receptor (beta chain) was observed in a study of early T cells in non-severe SARS-CoV-2 infection listed by TCRdb under 2021. Context from the whole study: Because TCR sequencing relied on bulk RNA taken from unsorted whole blood, pairing of alpha and beta chains was not possible. Results and caveats for the whole study, not just this receptor: VDJdb matching was skewed toward anti-spike CD8 responses and likely underestimated virus-specific expansions by missing private and CD4 specificities.

In the case of this clonotype: The target of this receptor is not known. Per-base quality was not reported, and no clone a single base away is much larger than it.

Library generation was performed with 5' RACE. Sequencing used a NextSeq 500. In the TCR library protocol, unique molecular identifiers were attached to individual cDNA molecules to correct for PCR bias and sequencing error. TCR alpha and beta chains were both sequenced, and the abundances of alpha and beta sequences in each sample were closely correlated with each other. The study's own analysis went as follows. Decombinator V4 was used to annotate TCR sequences for V gene, J gene and CDR3. TCRs were defined as expanded if a significant change between any two time points was detected under a Poisson model with p below 0.0001. Abundances of TCRs were expressed as counts per million after normalisation to the total number of TCRs sequenced in each sample. TRAV1-2 paired with TRAJ12, TRAJ20 or TRAJ33 defined MAIT TCRs, while TRAV10 paired with TRAJ18 defined iNKT TCRs. VDJdb, accessed 1 November 2021, was searched for CMV, EBV and SARS-CoV-2 annotated TCRs, excluding TCRs annotated for multiple antigens. TCRdb applied fastp at Q25 and MiXCR to the public reads, then kept only in-frame beta chains. When rows share a CDR3 protein, they turn into one entry using the most common DNA and genes. In this record, the V and J calls reflect TCRdb's handling and not the investigators' own analysis. Counted in this sample were roughly 80,000 distinct CDR3 sequences; roughly 6% of them appeared once. Of the sample, about 7.8% is held by the ten largest clones.

CDR1 and CDR2 (MNHEY, SVGEGT) derive from the germline V gene. V drops 2 bases and J drops 2 bases, leaving 25 bases in between. From the cysteine through the phenylalanine, the CDR3 covers 20 amino acids. The DNA shown is the 60-base CDR3, in frame from base 1. A case-control design nested within a healthcare worker cohort in London, UK, was used, with weekly nasopharyngeal swab PCR tests and blood sampling performed. Healthcare workers were recruited between 23 and 31 March 2020, during the week of the UK lockdown, and were followed weekly for up to roughly 16 weeks. Recombination joined TRBV6-2 or TRBV6-3 with TRBJ1-5; the D segment could be TRBD1, given 5 matching bases. The clonotype originates from an adult who was a healthcare worker with PCR-confirmed SARS-CoV-2 infection or an uninfected control (not recorded which). The material sequenced was whole blood. The CDR3 region has the sequence CASSYPQIGAWGTGNQPQHF. The DNA sequence reads TGTGCCAGCAGTTACCCGCAAATCGGGGCCTGGGGTACGGGCAATCAGCCCCAGCATTTT.